This TCR beta chain was sequenced during a study of CD8 T cells in ankylosing spondylitis (TCRdb year 2017). Notes on the research overall: To find TCR variants linked to disease, the study profiled T cell receptor beta repertoires in ankylosing spondylitis patients and healthy donors. In total, the full study cohort was made up of over a hundred healthy donors and 25 or so ankylosing spondylitis patients. Peripheral blood was sampled, and synovial fluid was additionally collected from ankylosing spondylitis patients. What the research found in general, with its limitations: A CD8+ phenotype was shown by the disease-linked clones, which were found at relatively low frequencies in peripheral blood. Some of the motif variants had been reported before in the synovial fluid and blood of reactive arthritis patients, a finding that suggests common disease-initiation mechanisms. The disease-linked clones were reported to be significantly enriched in matched synovial fluid samples from ankylosing spondylitis patients. A TCR beta motif made up of fewer than 10 highly homologous amino acid variants appeared to be characteristic of blood from ankylosing spondylitis patients.

From a lookup of the germline V gene (reference sequence), CDR1 and CDR2 are PRHDT and FYEKMQ. V and J are truncated by 7 bases and 4 bases respectively, leaving an intervening sequence of 13 bases. Measured from the cysteine to the phenylalanine, the CDR3 is 13 residues long. The retained sequence is limited to the CDR3, 39 bases, with the frame set at the first base. For sequencing, an Illumina HiSeq 2500 was employed. Quantitative 5'-RACE with molecular barcodes was the method used to prepare the TCR beta libraries. From the authors' description of their analysis: To identify disease-linked TCR variants, a new computational method was used, one built on a probabilistic model of VDJ rearrangement. TCRdb reanalyzed the raw reads on its own, using fastp at Q25 for trimming and MiXCR for clone calling, and kept in-frame beta chains. Each entry merges the rows of one CDR3 protein and shows their most common DNA and genes. The authors' filters were not applied to this entry. This sample has 800,000 to 900,000 distinct CDR3 sequences in its table, and about an eighth of those were observed once. About 0.5% of the sample goes to the ten largest clones.

As to this clonotype: Its antigen specificity is not known. Base qualities are not recorded, but no much larger clone differs from it by a single base.

This chain is built from TRBV13 and TRBJ2-5, and TRBD2 may be the D gene, going by 7 matching bases. This TCR came from a male donor with ankylosing spondylitis. Material for sequencing was blood, either unsorted or a sorted T cell fraction (not recorded which). In nucleotides, the sequence is TGTGCCAGCACCGTGAGGGGGGGAGAGACCCAGTACTTC. This sequence encodes CASTVRGGETQYF. With all but the CDR3 taken from the reference TRBV13 and TRBJ2-5 genes, the full variable domain is: AAGVIQSPRHLIKEKRETATLKCYPIPRHDTVYWYQQGPGQDPQFLISFYEKMQSDKGSIPDRFSAQQFSDYHSELNMSSLELGDSALYFCASTVRGGETQYFGPGTRLLVL.